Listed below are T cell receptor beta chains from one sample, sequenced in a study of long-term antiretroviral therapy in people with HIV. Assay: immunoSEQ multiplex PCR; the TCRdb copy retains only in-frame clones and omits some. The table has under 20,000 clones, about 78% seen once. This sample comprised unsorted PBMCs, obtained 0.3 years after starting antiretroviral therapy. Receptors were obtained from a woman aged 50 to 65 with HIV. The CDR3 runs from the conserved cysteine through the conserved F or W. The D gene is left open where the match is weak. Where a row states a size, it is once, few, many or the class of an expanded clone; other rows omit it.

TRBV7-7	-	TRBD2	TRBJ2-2	CASSLGRGIYTGELFF	TGTGCCAGCAGCTTAGGGCGGGGGATCTACACCGGGGAGCTGTTTTTT
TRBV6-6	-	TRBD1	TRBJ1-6	CASFRTGAPRGSPLHF	TGTGCCAGCTTCCGGACAGGGGCGCCCAGGGGTTCACCCCTCCACTTT
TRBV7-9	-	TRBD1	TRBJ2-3	CASSLSRGRTDTQYF	TGTGCCAGCAGCCTCAGCAGGGGGAGAACAGATACGCAGTATTTT
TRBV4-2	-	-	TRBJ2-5	CASSQDLGPGETQYF	TGTGCCAGCAGCCAAGATTTGGGCCCAGGGGAGACCCAGTACTTC
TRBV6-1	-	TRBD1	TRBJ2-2	CASQTGGTAGELFF	TGTGCCAGTCAGACAGGGGGCACGGCCGGGGAGCTGTTTTTT
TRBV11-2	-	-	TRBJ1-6	CASSLGKGRDSPLHF	TGTGCCAGCAGCCTTGGGAAGGGGCGGGATTCACCCCTCCACTTT
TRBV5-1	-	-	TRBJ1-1	CASSVTRNTEAFF	TGCGCCAGCAGCGTAACAAGGAACACTGAAGCTTTCTTT
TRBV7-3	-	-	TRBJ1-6	CASSLQRGGNSPLHF	TGTGCCAGCAGCCTACAACGGGGGGGGAATTCACCCCTCCACTTT
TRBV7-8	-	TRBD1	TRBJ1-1	CASSLLDRTHTEAFF	TGTGCCAGCAGTCTCCTGGACAGGACACATACTGAAGCTTTCTTT
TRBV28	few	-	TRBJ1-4	CASSRGGRAEKLFF	TGTGCCAGCAGTCGGGGGGGGAGAGCAGAAAAACTGTTTTTT
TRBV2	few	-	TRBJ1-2	CASSQRVQDEGYTF	TGTGCCAGCAGCCAAAGGGTACAGGACGAAGGCTACACCTTC
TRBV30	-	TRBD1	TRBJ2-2	CAWSVSGTGFTGELFF	TGTGCCTGGAGTGTTTCCGGGACAGGCTTCACCGGGGAGCTGTTTTTT
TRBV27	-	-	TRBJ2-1	CASSLTGNEQFF	TGTGCCAGCAGCCTCACAGGCAATGAGCAGTTCTTC
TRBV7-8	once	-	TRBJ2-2	CASSLGIVRRPGELFF	TGTGCCAGCAGCTTAGGAATAGTGCGTCGTCCCGGGGAGCTGTTTTTT
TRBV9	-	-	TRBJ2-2	CASSVGQKNTGELFF	TGTGCCAGCAGCGTAGGGCAGAAAAACACCGGGGAGCTGTTTTTT
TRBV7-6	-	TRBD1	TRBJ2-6	CASRHADGDPGGGSSGANVLTF	TGTGCCAGCAGGCATGCCGACGGGGACCCAGGGGGCGGAAGCTCTGGGGCCAACGTCCTGACTTTC
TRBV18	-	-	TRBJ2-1	CASSDDTFNEQFF	TGTGCCAGCTCAGACGACACGTTCAATGAGCAGTTCTTC
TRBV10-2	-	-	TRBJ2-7	CASSEERNWDGEQYF	TGCGCCAGCAGTGAGGAAAGGAATTGGGACGGGGAGCAGTACTTC
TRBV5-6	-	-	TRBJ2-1	CASSAAGVGVYNEQFF	TGTGCCAGCAGCGCCGCCGGGGTCGGGGTTTACAATGAGCAGTTCTTC
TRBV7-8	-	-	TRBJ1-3	CASSLRDPDSGNTIYF	TGTGCCAGCAGCCTCCGGGACCCCGACTCTGGAAACACCATATATTTT
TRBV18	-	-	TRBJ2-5	CASSPEGQETQYF	TGTGCCAGCTCACCCGAAGGGCAAGAGACCCAGTACTTC
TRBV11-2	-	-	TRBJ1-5	CASSPWGGEGRQPQHF	TGTGCCAGCAGCCCTTGGGGAGGAGAAGGGCGTCAGCCCCAGCATTTT
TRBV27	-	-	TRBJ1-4	CASSSWTANEKLFF	TGTGCCAGCAGTTCCTGGACAGCCAATGAAAAACTGTTTTTT
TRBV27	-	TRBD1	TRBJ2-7	CASSRQGLSSYEQYF	TGTGCCAGCAGTAGACAGGGGCTGAGCTCCTACGAGCAGTACTTC
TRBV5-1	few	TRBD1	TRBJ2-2	CASSRQGSDTGELFF	TGCGCCAGCAGTAGACAGGGGTCGGACACCGGGGAGCTGTTTTTT
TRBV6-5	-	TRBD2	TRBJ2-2	CASSPGLVAGELFF	TGTGCCAGCAGTCCAGGACTAGTTGCCGGGGAGCTGTTTTTT
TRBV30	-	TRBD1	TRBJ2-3	CAWSRGGRGADTQYF	TGTGCCTGGAGTCGAGGGGGCAGGGGCGCAGATACGCAGTATTTT
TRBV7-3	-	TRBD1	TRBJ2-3	CASSLGTGRPDTQYF	TGTGCCAGCAGCTTAGGGACAGGGCGACCAGATACGCAGTATTTT
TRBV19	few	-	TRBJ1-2	CASSPRDTTGYGYTF	TGTGCCAGTAGTCCCCGGGACACCACGGGGTATGGCTACACCTTC
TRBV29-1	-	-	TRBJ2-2	CSVEGLGGGNTGELFF	TGCAGCGTTGAAGGTCTGGGAGGGGGCAACACCGGGGAGCTGTTTTTT
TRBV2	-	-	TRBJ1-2	CASSGDDYGYTF	TGTGCCAGCAGTGGGGATGACTACGGCTACACCTTC
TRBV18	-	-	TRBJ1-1	CASSQIADTEAFF	TGTGCCAGCTCACAAATCGCGGACACTGAAGCTTTCTTT
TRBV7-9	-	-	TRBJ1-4	CASSLLKNEKLFF	TGTGCCAGCAGCTTATTGAAGAATGAAAAACTGTTTTTT
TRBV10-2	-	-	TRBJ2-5	CASSENSQTQYF	TGCGCCAGCAGTGAGAACTCACAGACCCAGTACTTC
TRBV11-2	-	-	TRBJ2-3	CASSLSPGAFTDTQYF	TGTGCCAGCAGCTTAAGCCCAGGGGCGTTCACAGATACGCAGTATTTT
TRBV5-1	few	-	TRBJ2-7	CASSFWPDRYEQYF	TGCGCCAGCAGCTTTTGGCCGGATCGCTACGAGCAGTACTTC
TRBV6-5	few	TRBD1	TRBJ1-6	CASRVRDSQNSPLHF	TGTGCCAGCAGAGTGAGGGACAGCCAAAATTCACCCCTCCACTTT
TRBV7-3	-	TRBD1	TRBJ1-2	CASSWTGGEANYGYTF	TGTGCCAGCAGCTGGACAGGGGGCGAAGCTAACTATGGCTACACCTTC
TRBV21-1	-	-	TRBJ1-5	CASGHGPPNQPQHF	TGTGCCAGCGGTCACGGGCCGCCCAATCAGCCCCAGCATTTT
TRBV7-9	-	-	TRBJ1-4	CASSADGGWGEKLFF	TGTGCCAGCAGCGCCGATGGGGGATGGGGTGAAAAACTGTTTTTT
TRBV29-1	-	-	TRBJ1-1	CSVAQPYAFF	TGCAGCGTTGCCCAACCTTACGCTTTCTTT
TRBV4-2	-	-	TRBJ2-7	CASSPMGAYEQYF	TGTGCCAGCAGCCCAATGGGGGCCTACGAGCAGTACTTC